Presented here are 21 T cell receptor beta chains from one specimen sequenced in a study of blood T cells in healthy people across ages. The authors ran a second PCR of roughly 7 to 11 cycles using a sample-barcoded 5' primer and a J-beta primer mix. TCRdb passed the 5' RACE reads through MiXCR, listing each CDR3 protein once. The sample has 580,000 or so distinct CDR3 sequences; around 50% are singletons. Sequencing was performed on blood. The receptors stem from a man at least 80 years old in good health.

The rearrangement uses TRBV7-2 and TRBJ1-6; 10 bases are shared with TRBD1. From germline, CDR1 is SGHTA and CDR2 FQGNSA. V dropped 4 bases and J dropped 10; count of bases not matched to a gene: 10. The CDR3 has 16 amino acids. This CDR3 reads CASSYKIGQGESPLHF. CDR3 nucleotides: TGTGCCAGCAGCTATAAAATCGGACAGGGGGAATCACCCCTCCACTTT. Looking up the rest from reference TRBV7-2 and TRBJ1-6 gives the full variable domain: GAGVSQSPSNKVTEKGKDVELRCDPISGHTALYWYRQSLGQGLEFLIYFQGNSAPDKSGLPSDRFSAERTGGSVSTLTIQRTQQEDSAVYLCASSYKIGQGESPLHFGNGTRLTVT.

Concerning this clonotype itself: This may be a read error, as it is one base from a much larger clone. The chain couples TRBV20-1 to TRBJ1-5; weak D call: TRBD1 (5 bases). Looked up from germline, CDR1 is DFQATT and CDR2 is SNEGSKA (reference sequence). This CDR3 has 15 residues. V gave up 5 bases and J gave up 2 bases, with 16 bases separating them. CDR3 loop: CSAPGDQGRNQPQHF. The CDR3 DNA sequence: TGCAGTGCTCCGGGTGACCAGGGCCGCAATCAGCCCCAGCATTTT.

As for this clonotype: This may stem from a read error, because a much larger clone lies one nucleotide away. The chain links TRBV6-6 to TRBJ2-3; 7 positions agree with TRBD2. The CDR3 extends over 15 amino acids. V was pared by 6 bases and J by 6 bases, with 12 bases of the junction left unmatched. Germline V lookup: CDR1 MNHNY, CDR2 SVGAGI (reference sequence). The CDR3 loop reads CASRTGGNTGDTQYF. The CDR3 DNA reads as TGTGCCAGCAGAACCGGGGGGAATACTGGCGATACGCAGTATTTT.

This chain links TRBV29-1 with TRBJ2-7, with D perhaps assigned TRBD1 or TRBD2 (5 bases each). The CDR3 length is 11 residues. The V gene lost 6 bases and the J gene lost 7 bases, with 13 bases spanning the gap. Germline values: CDR1 SQVTM, CDR2 ANQGSEA. CDR3 DNA sequence: TGCAGCGTCGGGGCTAAACAGGAGCAGTACTTC. It codes for CSVGAKQEQYF.

CDR3 coding DNA: TGCAGTGCTAGAAGTGAGGATTATGGCTACACCTTC. Translated, it gives CSARSEDYGYTF. The chain has TRBV20-1 and TRBJ1-2, with no clear D. V lost 2 bases, J lost 5 bases, and 9 bases lay in between. This CDR3 comprises 12 residues. Per germline, CDR1 DFQATT and CDR2 SNEGSKA (reference sequence).

The gene calls are TRBV29-1 and TRBJ2-5; 8 bases fit TRBD2. CDR1 SQVTM and CDR2 ANQGSEA come from the germline V gene. V dropped 4 bases and J dropped 1; count of bases not matched to a gene: 11. This CDR3 is built from 16 residues. CDR3 loop: CSVVPSGSEIQETQYF. DNA for the CDR3: TGCAGCGTTGTACCTAGCGGGTCGGAGATCCAAGAGACCCAGTACTTC.

V usage is TRBV27 and J usage is TRBJ2-1, with 10 bases fitting TRBD2. V lost 3 bases, J lost 10 bases, and 9 bases stayed unmatched. From germline, CDR1 is MNHEY and CDR2 SMNVEV (reference sequence). The CDR3 extends over 15 amino acids. CDR3 sequence (DNA): TGTGCCAGCAGTTTTGGGGTAGCGGGGGGCAAGGAGCAGTTCTTC. Protein sequence: CASSFGVAGGKEQFF.

This rearrangement joins TRBV20-1 to TRBJ1-2; no definite D call. Germline V gene sequence: CDR1 DFQATT, CDR2 SNEGSKA (reference sequence). CDR3 length equals 9 residues. Trimming removed 3 bases at V and 7 bases at J, with 3 bases between. CDR3 protein: CSASVGYTF. CDR3 nucleotides: TGCAGTGCTAGTGTTGGCTACACCTTC.

The V call is TRBV9, the J call TRBJ2-3, with TRBD1 identical over 7 bases. J lost 4 bases, V lost 5 bases, and 10 bases had no gene match. Per the germline V gene, CDR1 is SGDLS and CDR2 is YYNGEE. The CDR3 length is 15 residues. The CDR3 nucleotides are TGTGCCAGCAGAATGCAGGGACAGCAGGCAGATACGCAGTATTTT. This codes for CASRMQGQQADTQYF.

The chain links TRBV20-1 to TRBJ2-1; D gene uncertain. The CDR3 spans 8 residues. V was pared by 5 bases and J by 10 bases, with 3 bases between. Germline assignment: CDR1 DFQATT and CDR2 SNEGSKA (reference sequence). The CDR3 loop reads CSAGEQFF. The DNA for the CDR3 is TGCAGTGCTGGGGAGCAGTTCTTC.

The rearrangement joins TRBV20-1 to TRBJ2-1; TRBD2 matches 10 bases. Trimming removed 0 bases from V and 2 bases from J; junction bases left unmatched: 4. Germline V lookup: CDR1 DFQATT, CDR2 SNEGSKA (reference sequence). The length of the CDR3 is 16 residues. The CDR3 here is CSARDPGLATYNEQFF. For the CDR3, the DNA is TGCAGTGCTAGAGATCCGGGACTAGCGACCTACAATGAGCAGTTCTTC.

This clonotype was observed a handful of times. This chain uses TRBV5-1 with TRBJ1-5, with 10 positions matching TRBD1. CDR3 length: 13 amino acids. Germline loops: CDR1 SGHRS, CDR2 YFSETQ. The V and J ends lost 3 bases and 6 bases, in that order; junction bases with no gene match: 0. The CDR3 sequence is CASSWTGGQPQHF. As DNA, the CDR3 is TGCGCCAGCAGCTGGACAGGGGGTCAGCCCCAGCATTTT. Full variable domain (missing parts from reference TRBV5-1 and TRBJ1-5): KAGVTQTPRYLIKTRGQQVTLSCSPISGHRSVSWYQQTPGQGLQFLFEYFSETQRNKGNFPGRFSGRQFSNSRSEMNVSTLELGDSALYLCASSWTGGQPQHFGDGTRLSIL.

This chain connects TRBV6-2 or TRBV6-3 to TRBJ2-5; D call uncertain. Germline assignment: CDR1 MNHEY and CDR2 SVGEGT. The length of the CDR3 is 13 residues. V was shortened by 4 bases and J by 0 bases, with 6 bases between the two germline ends. The CDR3 region has the DNA TGTGCCAGCAGTTGGTCATACCAAGAGACCCAGTACTTC. Protein: CASSWSYQETQYF.

This clonotype was seen at least ten times. This chain connects TRBV7-9 to TRBJ2-1; D might be TRBD2 (6 bases). In germline, CDR1 is SEHNR, CDR2 FQNEAQ (reference sequence). Trimming cost V 1 base and J 7 bases, with 17 bases left between them. The CDR3 consists of 16 residues. The CDR3 coding sequence is TGTGCCAGCAGCTTAGTCCCCCGAGGGACTGATAATGAGCAGTTCTTC. This translates into CASSLVPRGTDNEQFF. Full variable domain (outside the CDR3, taken from reference TRBV7-9 and TRBJ2-1): DTGVSQNPRHKITKRGQNVTFRCDPISEHNRLYWYRQTLGQGPEFLTYFQNEAQLEKSRLLSDRFSAERPKGSFSTLEIQRTEQGDSAMYLCASSLVPRGTDNEQFFGPGTRLTVL.

The rearrangement links TRBV27 to TRBJ2-7; possibly TRBD1 for D (6 bases). Between the trimmed V and J ends, which lost 4 bases and 6 bases, there was a span of 16 bases. Germline V gene lookup returns CDR1 MNHEY and CDR2 SMNVEV (reference sequence). CDR3 size: 14 residues. This CDR3 is CASSSRRDMIEQYF. CDR3 coding DNA: TGTGCCAGCAGTTCGCGCCGGGACATGATCGAGCAGTACTTC.

This chain links TRBV20-1 with TRBJ2-7, with D hard to call. The DNA matches TRBJ2-5 better at its end, which makes the J call doubtful. The CDR3 contains 13 residues. CDR1 DFQATT and CDR2 SNEGSKA come from the germline V gene (reference sequence). The CDR3 sequence: CSAREALRETQYF. CDR3 coding DNA: TGCAGTGCTAGAGAGGCCTTGAGGGAGACCCAGTACTTC.

This clonotype was detected only a few times. The J gene is TRBJ1-2, the V gene TRBV20-1; 7 bases fit TRBD1. The V and J ends lost 0 bases and 4 bases, in that order; junction bases with no gene match: 8. Germline-derived CDR1 and CDR2 are DFQATT and SNEGSKA (reference sequence). This CDR3 is 15 amino acids long. This chain's CDR3 is CSARDLRGRIYGYTF. The CDR3 DNA reads TGCAGTGCTAGAGATCTAAGGGGGCGGATCTATGGCTACACCTTC.

This clonotype was recorded only once. V gene TRBV4-1 combines with J gene TRBJ2-1; 7 bases fit TRBD1. With the DNA end fitting TRBJ2-7 better, the J assignment may be wrong. Per the germline V gene, CDR1 is MGHRA and CDR2 is YSYEKL. This CDR3 has 14 residues. CDR3 protein: CASSARDSVNEQYF. Here the CDR3 DNA reads TGCGCCAGCAGCGCCCGGGACAGCGTAAACGAGCAGTACTTC.

This chain links TRBV6-2 or TRBV6-3 with TRBJ2-1; a weak D match, TRBD1 (6 bases). Trimming removed 6 bases at V and 0 bases at J, with 12 bases between. The germline CDR1 and CDR2 sequences are MNHEY and SVGEGT. The CDR3 covers 15 residues. In DNA, the CDR3 is TGTGCCAGCAGACGAGACAGGAACTCCTACAATGAGCAGTTCTTC. Translation: CASRRDRNSYNEQFF.

This clonotype was detected only a few times. The chain has TRBV9 and TRBJ1-3, with D perhaps matching TRBD1 (5 bases). The length of the CDR3 is 16 residues. With 3 bases removed from V and 8 bases from J, the gap between germline ends came to 21 bases. Germline CDR1 and CDR2: SGDLS and YYNGEE. In DNA form, the CDR3 reads TGTGCCAGCAGCGCCTCGACAGACGCCTCTGTGGACACCATATATTTT. It is translated as CASSASTDASVDTIYF. Full variable domain (outside the CDR3, taken from reference TRBV9 and TRBJ1-3): DSGVTQTPKHLITATGQRVTLRCSPRSGDLSVYWYQQSLDQGLQFLIQYYNGEERAKGNILERFSAQQFPDLHSELNLSSLELGDSALYFCASSASTDASVDTIYFGEGSWLTVV.

Only a few counts were recorded for this clonotype. The chain recombines TRBV29-1 with TRBJ2-3; D is uncertain. From germline, CDR1 is SQVTM and CDR2 ANQGSEA. The CDR3 has 14 residues. The V and J ends lost 4 bases and 2 bases respectively, with 13 bases between them. The DNA of the CDR3 is TGCAGCGTTGTTGACACTTTAATCACAGATACGCAGTATTTT. Translation gives CSVVDTLITDTQYF.